This T cell receptor beta chain was captured in a study of low-dose radiotherapy and immunotherapy resistance in tumors. Study context: Oral aspirin 300 mg was taken by patients daily for four cycles from cycle 1 day 1.

Germline V lookup: CDR1 SGHRS, CDR2 YFSETQ. The CDR3 covers 14 residues. The V end lost 4 bases, the J end lost 5 bases, and 13 bases lay between the germline ends. Ten or more counts support this clonotype. First-strand cDNA relied on TRAV- and TRBV-specific primers spanning alpha and beta chains. The TCRs were subjected to amplification over approximately 20 PCR cycles employing a constant-region primer in conjunction with a V-primer adapter. TCRdb independently ran MiXCR on the reads; one entry per CDR3 protein. The table lists 75,000 to 95,000 distinct CDR3 sequences, about 20% of them singletons. Described time point: before trial treatment.

The gene calls are TRBV5-1 and TRBJ1-5, with D possibly being TRBD1 (5 bases). This material consisted of PBMCs, taken before treatment. The clonotype comes from a male donor with prostate cancer. This chain's CDR3 is CASSVQGLDQPQHF. The CDR3 nucleotides read TGCGCCAGCAGCGTTCAGGGTTTGGATCAGCCCCAGCATTTT.